This T cell receptor beta chain originates from a study of blood T cell repertoires in COVID-19. Across the study: Sources were T cells, B-cell-depleted T cells, or PBMCs; the material itself was cDNA or gDNA.

CDR1 is KGHSH and CDR2 is LQKENI in the germline V gene. This CDR3 contains 13 residues. Trimming left V 3 bases short and J 7 bases short, with 10 bases between. The participants were between about 18 and 90 years old and came from under 25 US areas. Cohorts were determined from participant-reported clinical history. Data came from immunoSEQ multiplex PCR; TCRdb stores just in-frame clones and leaves some out. The data contain a few hundred thousand clones, roughly nine tenths of them singletons. Sequencing input: PBMCs or T cells enriched from blood (not recorded which). The chain employs TRBV18 and TRBJ1-5, with D tentatively TRBD1 (6 bases). The sequence derives from a young man who had recovered from COVID-19. This CDR3 reads CASSPDSGQPQHF. The DNA of the CDR3 is TGTGCCAGCTCACCGGACAGTGGGCAGCCCCAGCATTTT.